The 22 T cell receptor beta chains given below trace back to one sample, sequenced in a study of T cell repertoires in cytomegalovirus infection. TCRdb called the reads again in MiXCR, with one record for every CDR3 protein. The sample has 700,000 to 850,000 distinct CDR3 sequences, 30% to 35% seen once. The antigens for these receptors are not known. The material sequenced was cultured CD8+ T cells from PBMCs, taken from culture after CMV antigen stimulation. The receptors stem from a human donor in good health (CMV status not recorded). Some clones in this sample may be carry-over from other donors' samples.

V is TRBV29-1 and J is TRBJ2-7; TRBD1 agrees at 7 bases. The CDR3 is 13 residues long. Per germline, CDR1 SQVTM and CDR2 ANQGSEA. With V trimmed by 5 bases and J by 3 bases, 7 bases remained unmatched. This CDR3 reads CSVLTGDHYEQYF. The CDR3, as DNA: TGCAGCGTTCTAACAGGGGACCACTACGAGCAGTACTTC.

This clonotype was observed a handful of times. The chain uses TRBV27 and TRBJ1-4; D perhaps matches TRBD1 (5 bases). The V gene's germline CDR1 is MNHEY and CDR2 SMNVEV (reference sequence). The CDR3 consists of 16 residues. V lost 7 bases and J 8 bases, leaving 23 bases between the germline ends. CDR3 amino acids: CASTPSWGGTEEKLFF. The CDR3 coding sequence is TGTGCCAGCACCCCATCTTGGGGGGGTACGGAAGAAAAACTGTTTTTT.

This clonotype has only a few counts. The J gene is TRBJ1-6, the V gene TRBV6-1, with a tentative D call TRBD1 (6 bases). The germline CDR1 and CDR2 sequences are MNHNS and SASEGT. The CDR3 has 20 residues. The CDR3: CVYLTGTLEGLSSYNSPLHF. The CDR3 DNA follows: TGTGTTTACCTAACCGGGACACTAGAAGGGCTAAGCTCCTATAATTCACCCCTCCACTTT.

The chain joins TRBV9 to TRBJ1-1; D is possibly TRBD1 (6 bases). Germline CDR1 SGDLS, CDR2 YYNGEE. This CDR3 comprises 14 residues. Trimming pared 4 bases from V and 8 bases from J, leaving 18 bases between. The CDR3 DNA follows: TGTGCCAGCAGCCCAGGGGCTGGGGCCTTGGAAGCTTTCTTT. It yields the protein CASSPGAGALEAFF.

This clonotype occurred a few times. The V call is TRBV19, the J call TRBJ2-3; D remains unclear. This CDR3 has 13 residues. V lost 1 base and J 3 bases, leaving 5 bases between the germline ends. CDR1 is LNHDA, CDR2 SQIVND, per germline (reference sequence). CDR3 nucleotides: TGTGCCAGTAGTATAGCAGGAACAGATACGCAGTATTTT. Translating gives CASSIAGTDTQYF.

This clonotype was found once. The chain uses TRBV7-6 and TRBJ2-1, with D possibly TRBD2 on 5 matching bases. The V end was cut by 1 base, the J end by 14 bases, with 15 bases between. Germline lookup yields CDR1 SGHVS and CDR2 FNYEAQ. This CDR3 comprises 13 residues. The CDR3 protein is CASSLEGEGREFF. CDR3 DNA: TGTGCCAGCAGCTTAGAAGGCGAGGGCCGAGAGTTCTTC.

This clonotype was seen only a few times. The chain links TRBV2 to TRBJ1-2; D might be TRBD1 (6 bases). Germline assignment: CDR1 SNHLY and CDR2 FYNNEI. The CDR3 extends over 13 amino acids. Trimming stripped 8 bases from V and 3 bases from J, with 13 bases between. The CDR3: CASLPQGYYGYTF. CDR3 sequence (DNA): TGTGCCAGCCTGCCACAGGGTTACTATGGCTACACCTTC.

This clonotype occurred many times. The chain is built from TRBV7-8 and TRBJ2-3; TRBD2 matches at 8 bases. The length of the CDR3 is 15 residues. The ends lost 1 base at V and 1 base at J; junction bases unmatched: 1. Germline V gives CDR1 SGHVS, CDR2 FQNEAQ. The CDR3 loop is CASSLGGGRTDTQYF. The CDR3 nucleotides are TGTGCCAGCAGCTTAGGCGGGGGGCGCACAGATACGCAGTATTTT.

This clonotype came up a few times. The chain uses TRBV19 and TRBJ2-1; TRBD1 or TRBD2 may be the D gene (6 bases each). V lost 7 bases, J lost 4 bases, and 14 bases lay in between. Germline CDR1 is LNHDA and CDR2 is SQIVND (reference sequence). The CDR3 sequence is 14 residues long. The CDR3 region is CASTLGGGYNEQFF. CDR3 DNA: TGTGCCAGTACGTTGGGGGGCGGTTACAATGAGCAGTTCTTC.

This chain links TRBV28 with TRBJ2-1; D call uncertain. CDR3 length: 14 residues. The V and J ends lost 6 bases and 8 bases respectively, with 17 bases between them. In germline, CDR1 is MDHEN, CDR2 SYDVKM. The CDR3: CASRHIIGVHEQFF. The CDR3 DNA is TGTGCCAGCAGACATATTATTGGGGTCCATGAGCAGTTCTTC. Complete variable domain (other parts from reference TRBV28 and TRBJ2-1): DVKVTQSSRYLVKRTGEKVFLECVQDMDHENMFWYRQDPGLGLRLIYFSYDVKMKEKGDIPEGYSVSREKKERFSLILESASTNQTSMYLCASRHIIGVHEQFFGPGTRLTVL.

This clonotype came up many times. The chain employs TRBV11-1 and TRBJ2-5, with 9 nucleotides matching TRBD2. Germline V lookup: CDR1 SGHAT, CDR2 FQDESV (reference sequence). The CDR3 totals 18 residues. V trimming: 2 bases; J trimming: 1 base; junction bases outside the gene matches: 11. The CDR3 nucleotides read TGTGCCAGCAGCTTACGAGCGGGGGGCTCCATCCTCCAAGAGACCCAGTACTTC. Its protein is CASSLRAGGSILQETQYF.

This clonotype has a handful of counts. This chain uses TRBV27 with TRBJ2-1, with 10 bases lining up with TRBD2. The CDR3 has 16 amino acids. After removal of 3 bases from V and 5 bases from J, the junction contained 7 bases not matched to a gene. The germline gives CDR1 MNHEY, CDR2 SMNVEV (reference sequence). Here the CDR3 DNA reads TGTGCCAGCAGTTTTCAACTAGCGGGGATTAACAATGAGCAGTTCTTC. Protein product: CASSFQLAGINNEQFF.

The rearrangement joins TRBV7-6 to TRBJ2-2; possibly TRBD1 for D (6 bases). This CDR3 is 14 amino acids long. Germline loops: CDR1 SGHVS, CDR2 FNYEAQ. V was shortened by 2 bases and J by 6 bases, with 10 bases between the two germline ends. The CDR3 DNA reads TGTGCCAGCAGCTTACAGGGGAGTCCCGGGGAGCTGTTTTTT. This sequence encodes CASSLQGSPGELFF.

J is TRBJ2-1 and V is TRBV29-1; tentative D call: TRBD2 (6 bases). The V end lost 1 base, the J end lost 6 bases, and 7 bases lay between the germline ends. CDR1 and CDR2 from the germline V gene are SQVTM and ANQGSEA. The length of the CDR3 is 12 residues. CDR3 amino acids: CSVEVGSNEQFF. The CDR3, as DNA: TGCAGCGTTGAAGTCGGGAGCAATGAGCAGTTCTTC.

A few counts support this clonotype. The gene calls are TRBV12-3 or TRBV12-4 and TRBJ1-1; a possible D gene is TRBD1 (5 bases). The CDR3 is made up of 15 amino acids. The V gene lost 3 bases and the J gene lost 2 bases, with 13 bases spanning the gap. The CDR3 coding sequence is TGTGCCAGCAGTTTCTCCCCCAGGGTAAACACTGAAGCTTTCTTT. Protein: CASSFSPRVNTEAFF.

The chain has TRBV20-1 and TRBJ1-2; no firm D call. The germline V gene encodes CDR1 DFQATT and CDR2 SNEGSKA (reference sequence). Trimming cost V 5 bases and J 1 base, with 11 bases left between them. This CDR3 has 13 amino acids. The CDR3 loop is CSAPPGNNYGYTF. Here the CDR3 DNA reads TGCAGTGCTCCGCCGGGTAATAACTATGGCTACACCTTC.

In this sample, this clonotype turned up many times. This rearrangement joins TRBV7-2 to TRBJ1-5; D is uncertain. CDR3 length equals 16 residues. V lost 1 base and J lost 5, with 15 bases in between. Germline V gene sequence: CDR1 SGHTA, CDR2 FQGNSA. CDR3 coding DNA: TGTGCCAGCAGCTTAGGGAGACCGTATAGGGATCAGCCCCAGCATTTT. Encoded protein: CASSLGRPYRDQPQHF.

At least ten counts were recorded for this clonotype. The rearrangement links TRBV10-3 to TRBJ2-7, with a weak D call TRBD1 (6 bases). V lost 8 bases, J lost 3 bases, and 14 bases lay in between. Germline CDR1 is ENHRY and CDR2 is SYGVKD. The CDR3 has 13 residues. The CDR3 sequence is CAIGGGQSYEQYV. The CDR3 nucleotides are TGTGCCATCGGTGGGGGACAAAGCTACGAGCAGTACGTC.

V gene TRBV27 combines with J gene TRBJ2-3, with 10 bases identical to TRBD2. This CDR3 is built from 17 residues. J lost 4 bases, V lost 5 bases, and 12 bases had no gene match. Germline loops: CDR1 MNHEY, CDR2 SMNVEV (reference sequence). CDR3 coding DNA: TGTGCCAGCAGTAGAAGCGGGGGGGCCTATGGTGCAGATACGCAGTATTTT. Translated, it gives CASSRSGGAYGADTQYF.

The chain is built from TRBV7-9 and TRBJ2-5; TRBD1 matches 7 bases. The CDR3 is 14 amino acids. Per germline, CDR1 SEHNR and CDR2 FQNEAQ (reference sequence). Trimming took 5 bases from V and 5 from J; bases not matched to a gene: 8. CDR3: CASSTPRGPETQYF. CDR3 coding DNA: TGTGCCAGCAGCACTCCAAGGGGGCCGGAGACCCAGTACTTC.

This clonotype was observed many times. The chain recombines TRBV7-2 with TRBJ2-3, with 14 bases fitting TRBD2. The CDR3 totals 19 residues. The germline CDR1 and CDR2 sequences are SGHTA and FQGNSA. J lost 3 bases, V lost 4 bases, and 12 bases had no gene match. In DNA, the CDR3 is TGTGCCAGCAGCTCGCAGGGACTAGCGGGGGCCCGGGGGACAGATACGCAGTATTTT. Its translation: CASSSQGLAGARGTDTQYF. The entire variable domain, with the rest obtained from reference TRBV7-2 and TRBJ2-3, is as follows: GAGVSQSPSNKVTEKGKDVELRCDPISGHTALYWYRQSLGQGLEFLIYFQGNSAPDKSGLPSDRFSAERTGGSVSTLTIQRTQQEDSAVYLCASSSQGLAGARGTDTQYFGPGTRLTVL.

V gene TRBV10-3 combines with J gene TRBJ1-1, with 11 positions matching TRBD1. The ends lost 4 bases at V and 5 bases at J; junction bases unmatched: 6. CDR1 ENHRY and CDR2 SYGVKD come from the germline V gene. The CDR3 runs 15 residues. Here the CDR3 DNA reads TGTGCCATCAGTGGGACAGGGGGCCGATGGACTGAAGCTTTCTTT. Its protein product is CAISGTGGRWTEAFF.